The source of this T cell receptor beta chain is a study of T-cell reconstitution after alpha-beta-depleted transplantation in children. Germline values: CDR1 DFQATT, CDR2 SNEGSKA (reference sequence). The V end was cut by 6 bases, the J end by 7 bases, with 15 bases between. The CDR3 has 12 residues. Unique molecular identifiers were used in preparing the TCRbeta library. Using its own MiXCR run on the PCR reads, TCRdb lists one record per CDR3 protein. The table lists roughly 500,000 distinct CDR3 sequences, about 12% of them singletons, with over 5.5% in the top ten. V gene TRBV20-1 combines with J gene TRBJ2-5; D is perhaps TRBD2 (5 bases). This receptor was identified in a human donor who donated a stem cell graft to a child with combined immunodeficiency. The sequences come from PBMCs from the stem cell graft donor, collected from the stem cell graft. CDR3 sequence (DNA): TGCAGTGCAATACCCGGGGTAGGGACCCAGTACTTC. Translated, it gives CSAIPGVGTQYF.